This T cell receptor (beta chain) derives from a study of T cell responses to AZD1222 COVID-19 vaccine listed by TCRdb under 2021. Study-wide context: AZD1222 recipients whose second dose came at about 4 weeks and those whose second dose came at about 12 weeks were combined into one group, since spike-specific TCR depth and breadth did not differ between the two schedules. A total of approximately 240 trial participants underwent TCR sequencing, of whom roughly 210 had received two doses of AZD1222 and some 25 had received two doses of the MenACWY control vaccine. Enrollment into the trials was organized by age into subgroups of 18-55, 56-69 and 70-plus years, and those subgroups contained roughly 150, 30 and 60 TCR-sequenced participants, respectively.

What the time point label conveys for this sample: baseline before first vaccination. Vaccinee samples were obtained from the UK trials COV001 and COV002, which included a single-blind randomized controlled phase 2/3 trial of AZD1222 (ChAdOx1 nCoV-19) in healthy adults. Trial participant PBMC samples were collected at day 0 and day 28 after the second dose for TCRbeta chain sequencing. Comments on this clone: The antigen it binds to is not known. Per-base qualities were not stored, and no clone one base away is much larger.

The CDR3 regions of human TCRbeta chains were analyzed by immunosequencing. Concerning the study's data processing: Repertoire TCRs were checked for matches against a reference library of SARS-CoV-2-specific TCRs that had been generated using the MIRA antigen-specificity platform. Breadth meant the fraction of unique TCRs that were SARS-CoV-2-associated, whereas depth meant the fraction of total T cells that were SARS-CoV-2-associated. Using the MIRA data, every spike-specific TCR was mapped to the spike region that the TCR reacted to and assigned to either a CD4 or a CD8 class. Log10-transformed breadth and depth values were compared by one-way ANOVA with Sidak's multiple comparisons tests. In its TCRdb copy, this immuneACCESS table keeps in-frame sequences only and misses some clones. Where compared with another copy, unresolved V genes explain less than half of these, and the others have no known cause. For V, J and clone size, that table is used; D and trimming come from the DNA. In this sample the table shows 95,000 to 110,000 clones, 70% to 90% of which occur a single time. The top ten hold 6% to 7% of the sample.

The paper's findings and limits, for the study overall: The vaccine-associated CD4 TCRs covered the entire spike protein, and the dominant responses fell in regions 160-218 and 743-854. Reportedly, almost half of the unique spike-specific TCRs recognized epitopes lying outside the regions that are mutated in the B.1.351 and B.1.1.7 variants. Because no day 14 peak-response samples were available, repertoires were characterized only after the peak T cell response. Spike-specific TCR breadth and depth rose significantly after two AZD1222 doses compared with day 0 and with MenACWY recipients. Conclusions about previously exposed vaccinees are limited because only a handful of AZD1222 recipients were SARS-CoV-2 seropositive at baseline. Most participants were white British and females outnumbered males, and the authors suggested that clonal diversity may have been underestimated. In the small 56-69-year group, the increase in depth fell short of significance, most likely because of low power.

The V and J ends are trimmed by 5 bases and 3 bases, leaving 13 bases between them. The cysteine opens and the phenylalanine closes a CDR3 of 14 amino acids. Of the read, only the CDR3 DNA is kept; its 42 bases are in frame from base 1. The germline V gene supplies CDR1 MDHEN and CDR2 SYDVKM. This chain joins TRBV28 to TRBJ1-2, with no confidently assigned D gene. The sequences come from peripheral blood, collected on day 0 of AZD1222 vaccination. The source is an adult in good health. The CDR3 region reads CASSIPPGYYGYTF. At the DNA level, the sequence is TGTGCCAGCAGTATACCCCCGGGGTACTATGGCTACACCTTC.